The next 32 T cell receptor beta chains were all read from a single sample in a study of vaccination and CD4 T cells after COVID-19. Cultured CD4+ T-cell DNA underwent Oncomine TCR Beta short-read sequencing. TCRdb re-derived calls from the PCR reads in MiXCR, one entry per CDR3 protein. The data hold some 20,000 distinct CDR3 sequences, with 44% observed a single time. No antigen has been assigned to these receptors. Documented treatment: roughly 10-day PBMC culture with coronavirus spike peptide pools or control peptides (ViraFEST assay). The sample here was CD4+ T cells from blood, cultured in vitro, taken before SARS-CoV-2 vaccination. The receptor source for this set is a human donor who had recovered from COVID-19.

This clonotype has just a few counts. This chain links TRBV20-1 with TRBJ1-1; TRBD1 matches 9 bases. CDR1 and CDR2 (germline): DFQATT, SNEGSKA (reference sequence). CDR3 length: 14 residues. V lost 3 bases, J lost 1 base, and 3 bases stayed unmatched. CDR3 sequence (DNA): TGCAGTGCTAGCAGGGGACAGGGGAACACTGAAGCTTTCTTT. Translating gives CSASRGQGNTEAFF.

CDR3 nucleotide sequence: TGTGCCAGCAGCTTAGCCGGGACAGCCTTAACCAACACTGAAGCTTTCTTT. It yields the protein CASSLAGTALTNTEAFF. The chain links TRBV5-4 to TRBJ1-1; 7 bases map to TRBD1. V shed 2 bases, J shed 2 bases, and the junction held 12 bases outside the gene matches. CDR1 SGHNT and CDR2 YYREEE come from the germline V gene (reference sequence). The CDR3 length is 17 residues.

This clonotype has a handful of counts. This chain joins TRBV20-1 and TRBJ2-1; 8 nucleotides align to TRBD1. CDR1 and CDR2 (germline): DFQATT, SNEGSKA (reference sequence). This CDR3 is built from 13 residues. The ends lost 3 bases at V and 4 bases at J; junction bases unmatched: 2. The CDR3 DNA reads TGCAGTGCTAGGACAGGGGTTTACAATGAGCAGTTCTTC. Translating gives CSARTGVYNEQFF.

This sequence joins TRBV12-3 or TRBV12-4 and TRBJ2-1; D unresolved. The V end lost 5 bases, the J end lost 9 bases, and 14 bases lay between the germline ends. The CDR3 is 13 residues long. The CDR3 loop is CASSPPLSLEQFF. DNA for the CDR3: TGTGCCAGCAGTCCCCCCCTCAGTCTTGAGCAGTTCTTC.

J is TRBJ2-7 and V is TRBV20-1; 11 bases are shared with TRBD2. Germline CDR1 reads DFQATT; CDR2 reads SNEGSKA (reference sequence). This CDR3 is built from 14 residues. Trimming at V came to 5 bases and at J to 2 bases, leaving 5 bases not matched to a gene. DNA for the CDR3: TGCAGTGCTCGCAAGACTAGCGGGGCCTACGAGCAGTACTTC. Its translation: CSARKTSGAYEQYF.

In its sample, this clonotype was seen a few times. The gene calls are TRBV24-1 and TRBJ1-1; TRBD1 might be the D (6 bases). The CDR3 spans 11 residues. The V and J ends lost 7 bases and 6 bases respectively, with 8 bases between them. Germline V CDR1 and CDR2: KGHDR, SFDVKD. Here the CDR3 reads CATRSGAEAFF. The CDR3 DNA is TGTGCCACCAGGTCAGGGGCTGAAGCTTTCTTT.

The J gene is TRBJ2-1, the V gene TRBV29-1, with 7 bases that match TRBD1. This CDR3 is 11 amino acids long. J lost 9 bases, V lost 6 bases, and 5 bases had no gene match. From germline, CDR1 is SQVTM and CDR2 ANQGSEA. DNA of the CDR3: TGCAGCGTGGGCAGGGACAGTGAGCAGTTCTTC. This encodes CSVGRDSEQFF.

This rearrangement joins TRBV6-4 to TRBJ2-2, with a weak D call TRBD2 (7 bases). Trimming pared 3 bases from V and 4 bases from J, leaving 12 bases between. The length of the CDR3 is 15 residues. Germline-derived CDR1 and CDR2 are MRHNA and SNTAGT. Written as DNA, the CDR3 is TGTGCCAGCAGTGATTCGGGGGGCACCACCGGGGAGCTGTTTTTT. Translated: CASSDSGGTTGELFF.

The sample holds a few counts of this clonotype. V and J are TRBV7-8 and TRBJ1-2; 8 nucleotides agree with TRBD1. CDR3 length: 17 residues. Germline V gives CDR1 SGHVS, CDR2 FQNEAQ. The J segment lost 5 bases and the V segment lost 5 bases, leaving 16 bases of the junction unmatched. The CDR3 sequence: CASSVRGRGREKYGYTF. In DNA, the CDR3 is TGTGCCAGCAGCGTCCGCGGCAGGGGGCGCGAGAAATATGGCTACACCTTC. Using reference TRBV7-8 and TRBJ1-2 for the parts outside the CDR3, the full variable domain is GAGVSQSPRYKVAKRGQDVALRCDPISGHVSLFWYQQALGQGPEFLTYFQNEAQLDKSGLPSDRFFAERPEGSVSTLKIQRTQQEDSAVYLCASSVRGRGREKYGYTFGSGTRLTVV.

This clonotype has only a few counts. The chain links TRBV20-1 to TRBJ2-5; 7 nucleotides align to TRBD1. This CDR3 spans 12 amino acids. From germline, CDR1 is DFQATT and CDR2 SNEGSKA (reference sequence). V dropped 7 bases and J dropped 1; count of bases not matched to a gene: 3. CDR3 sequence reads: CSGQGGQETQYF. CDR3 in DNA: TGCAGTGGACAGGGCGGCCAAGAGACCCAGTACTTC.

This chain connects TRBV5-1 to TRBJ1-2; D unclear. Per the germline V gene, CDR1 is SGHRS and CDR2 is YFSETQ. The CDR3 has 16 residues. Trimming pared 4 bases from V and 8 bases from J, leaving 24 bases between. The DNA of the CDR3 is TGCGCCAGCAGCCGCCCGGAATTTACCTTACGGAGCGGCTACACCTTC. Amino acids: CASSRPEFTLRSGYTF.

This sequence joins TRBV5-1 and TRBJ2-5; D might be TRBD1 or TRBD2, each matching 5 bases. This CDR3 has 15 residues. Germline V gene data show CDR1 as SGHRS and CDR2 as YFSETQ. Trimming removed 4 bases from V and 5 bases from J, with 18 bases in between. This CDR3 is CASSMTGATRETQYF. The CDR3 nucleotides are TGCGCCAGCAGCATGACCGGGGCTACCCGGGAGACCCAGTACTTC.

In its sample, this clonotype was seen a few times. The chain joins TRBV7-2 to TRBJ1-1, with D tentatively TRBD1 (6 bases). CDR3 size: 14 residues. The germline V gene encodes CDR1 SGHTA and CDR2 FQGNSA. Trimming left V 0 bases short and J 4 bases short, with 9 bases between. The CDR3 DNA is TGTGCCAGCAGCTTAGCTCAGGGGACCACTGAAGCTTTCTTT. Residues: CASSLAQGTTEAFF.

The rearrangement joins TRBV15 to TRBJ2-7; D may correspond to TRBD1 or TRBD2 (5 bases each). The CDR3 has 17 residues. Trimming shortened V by 8 bases and J by 0 bases, and 23 bases separated the two germline ends. Per the germline V gene, CDR1 is LNHNV and CDR2 is YYDKDF (reference sequence). The CDR3 DNA reads as TGTGCCACCGGAAATCTACCGGGACGGTTCACCTCCTACGAGCAGTACTTC. Translating gives CATGNLPGRFTSYEQYF.

The rearrangement links TRBV14 to TRBJ2-1; D might be TRBD2 (6 bases). The CDR3 has 15 residues. The V end was cut by 1 base, the J end by 3 bases, with 10 bases between. CDR1 is SGHDN, CDR2 FVKESK, per germline. The CDR3 DNA is TGTGCCAGCAGCCAAGGGGGGGTCCACTACAATGAGCAGTTCTTC. Protein: CASSQGGVHYNEQFF.

This clonotype was observed a handful of times. The CDR3 DNA sequence: TGTGCCAGCAGCGCAGGGACAGATACTTTCTATGGCTACACCTTC. It yields the protein CASSAGTDTFYGYTF. J is TRBJ1-2 and V is TRBV7-2, with TRBD1 matching over 7 bases. This CDR3 has 15 amino acids. The V and J ends lost 5 bases and 4 bases, in that order; junction bases with no gene match: 10. CDR1 and CDR2 from the germline V gene are SGHTA and FQGNSA.

The table lists this clonotype with a few counts. V gene TRBV7-2 combines with J gene TRBJ1-3; TRBD1 aligns across 7 bases. Germline loops: CDR1 SGHTA, CDR2 FQGNSA. The CDR3 has 16 residues. Unmatched junction bases numbered 7, after V lost 5 bases and J lost 0 bases. The CDR3 coding sequence is TGTGCCAGCAGCGTACAGGGGACCCTCTCTGGAAACACCATATATTTT. Residues: CASSVQGTLSGNTIYF.

The rearrangement links TRBV7-2 to TRBJ2-7, with TRBD2 matching over 8 bases. Trimming took 0 bases from V and 4 from J; bases not matched to a gene: 17. The CDR3 sequence is 19 residues long. Per the germline V gene, CDR1 is SGHTA and CDR2 is FQGNSA. CDR3 residues: CASSLASLDLAGRAYEQYF. The DNA for the CDR3 is TGTGCCAGCAGCTTAGCCTCCCTAGATCTAGCGGGCCGCGCGTACGAGCAGTACTTC.

The chain couples TRBV19 to TRBJ1-5, with TRBD1 matching over 9 bases. Germline V gene data show CDR1 as LNHDA and CDR2 as SQIVND (reference sequence). J gave up 4 bases and V 5 bases, and 12 bases lay outside the gene matches. The CDR3 has 17 residues. CDR3 sequence reads: CASSEGEQGAANQPQHF. In DNA form, the CDR3 reads TGTGCCAGTAGTGAAGGAGAACAGGGGGCAGCGAATCAGCCCCAGCATTTT.

J is TRBJ2-2 and V is TRBV7-9, with 10 positions matching TRBD2. Trimming at V came to 2 bases and at J to 5 bases, leaving 8 bases not matched to a gene. Germline V gene sequence: CDR1 SEHNR, CDR2 FQNEAQ (reference sequence). The CDR3 is made up of 17 amino acids. DNA of the CDR3: TGTGCCAGCAGCTTACCCCCGCTAGCGGGAGTAACCGGGGAGCTGTTTTTT. Its protein is CASSLPPLAGVTGELFF. Full variable domain (rest looked up from reference TRBV7-9 and TRBJ2-2): DTGVSQNPRHKITKRGQNVTFRCDPISEHNRLYWYRQTLGQGPEFLTYFQNEAQLEKSRLLSDRFSAERPKGSFSTLEIQRTEQGDSAMYLCASSLPPLAGVTGELFFGEGSRLTVL.

V gene TRBV2 combines with J gene TRBJ2-3; 8 positions agree with TRBD1. The CDR3 is 15 amino acids. CDR1 is SNHLY, CDR2 FYNNEI, per germline. The V segment lost 4 bases and the J segment 5 bases; nucleotides outside the gene matches: 8. In nucleotides, the CDR3 is TGTGCCAGCAGTGCCGGGACAGGAACCATAGATACGCAGTATTTT. As protein: CASSAGTGTIDTQYF.

This clonotype was observed a few times. The CDR3: CASSEEETQYF. The CDR3 region has the DNA TGTGCCAGCAGTGAAGAAGAGACCCAGTACTTC. V gene TRBV2 combines with J gene TRBJ2-5; unclear D gene. The CDR3 loop spans 11 amino acids. V lost 1 base to trimming and J lost 3 bases, with 0 bases between them. The germline gives CDR1 SNHLY, CDR2 FYNNEI.

The J gene is TRBJ2-3, the V gene TRBV10-1; D assignment may be TRBD1 or TRBD2 (5 bases each). The CDR3 is 16 residues long. Per germline, CDR1 WNHNN and CDR2 SYGVQD (reference sequence). Trimming removed 2 bases at V and 0 bases at J, with 12 bases between. The CDR3 sequence is CASSEPHRDSTDTQYF. The CDR3, as DNA: TGCGCCAGCAGTGAGCCACATAGGGACAGCACAGATACGCAGTATTTT.

This clonotype was observed a handful of times. V and J are TRBV5-1 and TRBJ1-2; 8 nucleotides align to TRBD1. Germline CDR1 is SGHRS and CDR2 is YFSETQ. CDR3 length: 14 residues. The J segment lost 6 bases and the V segment lost 1 base, leaving 5 bases of the junction unmatched. CDR3 sequence: CASSLPGQGNGYTF. The CDR3, as DNA: TGCGCCAGCAGCTTGCCCGGACAGGGCAATGGCTACACCTTC. The full variable domain, completed using reference TRBV5-1 and TRBJ1-2, is KAGVTQTPRYLIKTRGQQVTLSCSPISGHRSVSWYQQTPGQGLQFLFEYFSETQRNKGNFPGRFSGRQFSNSRSEMNVSTLELGDSALYLCASSLPGQGNGYTFGSGTRLTVV.

This clonotype was detected once. The V and J genes are TRBV19 and TRBJ2-7; TRBD1 matches at 9 bases. The CDR3 consists of 15 residues. Germline V lookup: CDR1 LNHDA, CDR2 SQIVND (reference sequence). The V and J ends lost 7 bases and 6 bases, in that order; junction bases with no gene match: 13. The CDR3 here is CASTTTGTGSSEQYF. The CDR3 coding sequence is TGTGCCAGTACAACTACCGGGACAGGGTCATCCGAGCAGTACTTC.

This clonotype was counted only a few times. The J gene is TRBJ2-3, the V gene TRBV10-1; 9 bases map to TRBD2. V lost 3 bases to trimming and J lost 7 bases; unmatched junction nucleotides: 8. CDR1 is WNHNN, CDR2 SYGVQD, per germline (reference sequence). CDR3 size: 15 residues. The CDR3 loop is CASSDEREVGNTQYF. CDR3 DNA: TGCGCCAGCAGTGACGAGCGGGAGGTTGGAAATACGCAGTATTTT.

The chain joins TRBV7-2 to TRBJ2-5, with 13 positions matching TRBD2. Germline V gives CDR1 SGHTA, CDR2 FQGNSA. This CDR3 contains 18 residues. V trimming: 3 bases; J trimming: 5 bases; junction bases outside the gene matches: 12. The CDR3 reads CASSLVLLAGGLGETQYF. The CDR3 coding sequence is TGTGCCAGCAGCTTGGTCCTACTAGCGGGAGGGCTAGGGGAGACCCAGTACTTC.

The rearrangement links TRBV7-8 to TRBJ1-3; a possible D gene is TRBD1 (6 bases). This CDR3 is 14 amino acids long. V was pared by 5 bases and J by 2 bases, with 10 bases between. Germline assignment: CDR1 SGHVS and CDR2 FQNEAQ. The CDR3 region is CASSPRGTGNTIYF. Here the CDR3 DNA reads TGTGCCAGCAGCCCCAGGGGAACTGGAAACACCATATATTTT.

The chain is built from TRBV20-1 and TRBJ1-2; TRBD1 matches at 7 bases. The CDR3 loop spans 13 amino acids. The junction had 9 bases not matched to a gene; V was cut back by 8 bases and J by 3 bases. The germline CDR1 and CDR2 sequences are DFQATT and SNEGSKA (reference sequence). Here the CDR3 reads CSPGGQLDYGYTF. For the CDR3, the DNA is TGCAGTCCCGGGGGACAGCTTGACTATGGCTACACCTTC.

The chain carries TRBV2 and TRBJ1-2; 10 bases are a match to TRBD1. CDR1 and CDR2 (germline): SNHLY, FYNNEI. This CDR3 is 12 amino acids long. The V segment lost 6 bases and the J segment 8 bases; nucleotides outside the gene matches: 3. CDR3 residues: CASRTGGLGYTF. The CDR3 DNA reads as TGTGCCAGCAGGACAGGGGGCTTAGGCTACACCTTC.

CDR3: CASNSGLAGGGEQFF. The CDR3 bases are TGTGCCAGCAACTCGGGACTAGCGGGAGGGGGTGAGCAGTTCTTC. The chain carries TRBV7-6 and TRBJ2-1; 16 bases are shared with TRBD2. V lost 7 bases, J lost 9 bases, and 6 bases stayed unmatched. The CDR3 runs 15 residues. The germline gives CDR1 SGHVS, CDR2 FNYEAQ.

This clonotype has a handful of counts. The rearrangement links TRBV21-1 to TRBJ2-2; the table's TRBD2 call for D was not verified on the DNA. TRBV21-1 is a recognized pseudogene. This CDR3 has 17 amino acids. The chain's CDR3 is CASSPPPSGVPTGELFF. CDR3 nucleotide sequence: TGTGCCAGCAGTCCCCCCCCTAGCGGGGTCCCGACCGGGGAGCTGTTTTTT.